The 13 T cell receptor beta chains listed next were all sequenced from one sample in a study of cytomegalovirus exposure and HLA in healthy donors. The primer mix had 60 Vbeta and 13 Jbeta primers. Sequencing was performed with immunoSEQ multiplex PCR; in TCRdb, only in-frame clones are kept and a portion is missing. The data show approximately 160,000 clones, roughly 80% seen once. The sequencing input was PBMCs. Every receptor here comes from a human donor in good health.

The CDR3, as DNA: TGCAGCGTCTGGACAGGGGGTCCCACTGAAGCTTTCTTT. Translated, it gives CSVWTGGPTEAFF. The rearrangement uses TRBV29-1 and TRBJ1-1, with 10 bases aligning to TRBD1. Germline V gene sequence: CDR1 SQVTM, CDR2 ANQGSEA. The CDR3 is made up of 13 amino acids. The V and J ends lost 6 bases and 4 bases, in that order; junction bases with no gene match: 5.

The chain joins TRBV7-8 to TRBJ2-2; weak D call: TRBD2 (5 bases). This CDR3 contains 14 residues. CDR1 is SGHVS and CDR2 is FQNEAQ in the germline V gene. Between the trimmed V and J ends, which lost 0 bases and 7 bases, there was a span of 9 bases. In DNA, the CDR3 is TGTGCCAGCAGCTTAGCGTTCGGGAACGGGGAGCTGTTTTTT. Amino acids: CASSLAFGNGELFF.

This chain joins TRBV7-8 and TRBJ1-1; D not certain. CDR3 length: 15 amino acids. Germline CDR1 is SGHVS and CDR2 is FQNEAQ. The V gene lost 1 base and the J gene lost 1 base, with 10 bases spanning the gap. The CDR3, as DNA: TGTGCCAGCAGCTTAGTCGGCGGAACGAACACTGAAGCTTTCTTT. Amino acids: CASSLVGGTNTEAFF.

CDR3 loop: CASSFRTADTEAFF. The CDR3 DNA sequence: TGTGCCAGCAGCTTTAGGACAGCCGACACTGAAGCTTTCTTT. The chain recombines TRBV7-2 with TRBJ1-1, with D perhaps matching TRBD1 (6 bases). Germline values: CDR1 SGHTA, CDR2 FQGNSA. V lost 3 bases to trimming and J lost 3 bases, with 11 bases between them. The CDR3 has 14 amino acids.

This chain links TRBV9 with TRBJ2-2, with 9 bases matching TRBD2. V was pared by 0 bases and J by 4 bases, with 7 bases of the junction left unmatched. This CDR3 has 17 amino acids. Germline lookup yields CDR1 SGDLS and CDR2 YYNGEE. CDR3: CASSVGVAGAFTGELFF. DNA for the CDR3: TGTGCCAGCAGCGTAGGTGTAGCGGGGGCCTTCACCGGGGAGCTGTTTTTT. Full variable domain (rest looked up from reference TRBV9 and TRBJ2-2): DSGVTQTPKHLITATGQRVTLRCSPRSGDLSVYWYQQSLDQGLQFLIQYYNGEERAKGNILERFSAQQFPDLHSELNLSSLELGDSALYFCASSVGVAGAFTGELFFGEGSRLTVL.

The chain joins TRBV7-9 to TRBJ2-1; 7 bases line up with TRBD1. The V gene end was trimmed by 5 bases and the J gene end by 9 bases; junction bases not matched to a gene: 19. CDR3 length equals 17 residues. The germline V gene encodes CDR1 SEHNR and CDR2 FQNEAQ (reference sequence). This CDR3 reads CASSPPIDRVKMGEQFF. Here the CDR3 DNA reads TGTGCCAGCAGCCCACCTATTGACAGGGTCAAGATGGGTGAGCAGTTCTTC.

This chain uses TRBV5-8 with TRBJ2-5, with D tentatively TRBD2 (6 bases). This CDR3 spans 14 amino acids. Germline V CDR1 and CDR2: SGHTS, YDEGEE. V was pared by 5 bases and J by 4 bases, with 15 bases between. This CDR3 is CASSVKGRRETQYF. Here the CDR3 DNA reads TGTGCCAGCAGTGTCAAGGGGAGGAGAGAGACCCAGTACTTC. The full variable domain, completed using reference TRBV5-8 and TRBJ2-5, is EAGVTQSPTHLIKTRGQQATLRCSPISGHTSVYWYQQALGLGLQFLLWYDEGEERNRGNFPPRFSGRQFPNYSSELNVNALELEDSALYLCASSVKGRRETQYFGPGTRLLVL.

The CDR3 here is CASSPGTSGARTDTQYF. CDR3 DNA sequence: TGTGCCAGCAGCCCAGGGACTAGCGGGGCCAGAACAGATACGCAGTATTTT. The J gene is TRBJ2-3, the V gene TRBV7-2, with 13 bases that match TRBD2. The V segment lost 5 bases and the J segment 3 bases; nucleotides outside the gene matches: 8. This CDR3 has 17 amino acids. The germline V gene has CDR1 SGHTA and CDR2 FQGNSA.

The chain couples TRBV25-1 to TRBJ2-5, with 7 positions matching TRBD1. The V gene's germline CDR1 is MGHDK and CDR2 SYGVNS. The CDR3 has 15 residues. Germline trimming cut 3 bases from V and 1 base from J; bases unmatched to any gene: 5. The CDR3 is CASSEPTGSQETQYF. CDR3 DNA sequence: TGTGCCAGCAGTGAGCCGACAGGGTCCCAAGAGACCCAGTACTTC.

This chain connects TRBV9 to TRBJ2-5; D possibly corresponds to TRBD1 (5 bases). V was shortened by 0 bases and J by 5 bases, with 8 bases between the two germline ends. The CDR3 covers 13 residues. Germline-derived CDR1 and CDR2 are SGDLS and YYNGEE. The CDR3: CASSVVPGETQYF. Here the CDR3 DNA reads TGTGCCAGCAGCGTAGTTCCAGGGGAGACCCAGTACTTC.

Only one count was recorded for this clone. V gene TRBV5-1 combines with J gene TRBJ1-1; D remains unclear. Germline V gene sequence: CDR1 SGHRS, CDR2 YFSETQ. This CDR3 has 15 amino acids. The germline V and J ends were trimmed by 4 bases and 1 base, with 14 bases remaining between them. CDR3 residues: CASSPAATRNTEAFF. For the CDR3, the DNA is TGCGCCAGCAGCCCCGCGGCAACACGGAACACTGAAGCTTTCTTT.

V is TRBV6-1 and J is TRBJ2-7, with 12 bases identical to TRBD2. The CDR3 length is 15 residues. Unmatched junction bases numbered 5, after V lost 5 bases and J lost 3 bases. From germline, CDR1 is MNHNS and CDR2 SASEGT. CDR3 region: CASSPLAGGLYEQYF. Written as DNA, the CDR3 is TGTGCCAGCAGTCCCCTAGCGGGGGGGCTCTACGAGCAGTACTTC.

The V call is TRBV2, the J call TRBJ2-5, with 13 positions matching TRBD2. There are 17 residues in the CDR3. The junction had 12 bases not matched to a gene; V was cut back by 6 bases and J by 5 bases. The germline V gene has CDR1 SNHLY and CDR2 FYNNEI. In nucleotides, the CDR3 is TGTGCCAGCAGCTTAGAACTAGCGGGGGGGCCGGGTGAGACCCAGTACTTC. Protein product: CASSLELAGGPGETQYF.